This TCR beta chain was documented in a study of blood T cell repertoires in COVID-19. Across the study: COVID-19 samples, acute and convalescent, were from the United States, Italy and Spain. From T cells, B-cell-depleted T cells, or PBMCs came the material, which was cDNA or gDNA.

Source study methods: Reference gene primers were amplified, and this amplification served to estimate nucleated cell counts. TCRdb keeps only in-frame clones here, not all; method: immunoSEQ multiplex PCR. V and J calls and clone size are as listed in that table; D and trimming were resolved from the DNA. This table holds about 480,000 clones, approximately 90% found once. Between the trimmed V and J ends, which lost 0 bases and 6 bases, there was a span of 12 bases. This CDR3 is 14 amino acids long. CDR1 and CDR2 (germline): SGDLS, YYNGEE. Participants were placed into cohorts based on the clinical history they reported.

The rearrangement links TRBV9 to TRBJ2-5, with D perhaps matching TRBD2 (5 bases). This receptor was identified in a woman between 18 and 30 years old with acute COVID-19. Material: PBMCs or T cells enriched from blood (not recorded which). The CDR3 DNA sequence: TGTGCCAGCAGCGTAGCAGTAGAGGGAAAGACCCAGTACTTC. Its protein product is CASSVAVEGKTQYF.